What follows describes a single T cell receptor (beta chain). What it binds is unknown. The sample originates from a study of cytomegalovirus exposure and HLA in healthy donors. Assay used: immunoSEQ multiplex PCR; TCRdb lists only in-frame clones, some missing. The sample contains about 160,000 clones, roughly nine tenths of which appear only once. V was clipped by 4 bases and J by 9 bases; unmatched bases: 13. From germline, CDR1 is MDHEN and CDR2 SYDVKM. The CDR3 runs to 16 residues. Whole-study findings and limits: Subsequent analysis of the roughly 120 validation repertoires found a tendency for first-cohort TCR clusters to co-occur.

The receptor was isolated from a man younger than 30 in good health and CMV-seropositive. The chain couples TRBV28 to TRBJ2-1, with TRBD2 matching over 9 bases. What was sequenced was PBMCs. CDR3 loop: CASSSSEASGIGEQFF. CDR3 bases: TGTGCCAGCAGTTCGTCGGAGGCTAGCGGGATCGGTGAGCAGTTCTTC.